This T cell receptor (beta chain) comes out of a study of T cells in Graves' hyperthyroidism and ophthalmopathy (dated by TCRdb to the late 2010s). Background on the whole study: To identify distinguishing TCR V-J signatures, a discovery cohort of 95 to 100 patients was used, comprising some 45 with Graves' ophthalmopathy and 57 with stable Graves' hyperthyroidism. The paper reports TCR Vbeta CDR3 sequencing of over 130 peripheral blood samples: approximately 41 ophthalmopathy, under 80 hyperthyroidism and 17 progressor patients. Prospective prediction of ophthalmopathy was tested in an independent validation cohort of approximately 18 hyperthyroidism patients and around 16 patients who later progressed to ophthalmopathy. The approximately 97 discovery patients were randomly divided into training and test sets at a 7:3 ratio. In six Graves' hyperthyroidism patients, the study also compared T-cell repertoires from thyroid tissue with T-cell repertoires from blood. Once sampling was done, hyperthyroidism patients were given methimazole at a starting dose of 30 mg daily, whereas ophthalmopathy patients were given high-dose intravenous methylprednisolone.

Results the study describes overall, beyond this receptor: A 13 V-J signature model separated ophthalmopathy from stable hyperthyroidism, with around 91% sensitivity and 81% to 83% specificity in cross-validation and 80%/75% in testing. During validation, the model predicted progression to ophthalmopathy a median of approximately 6 months ahead of onset, with around 70% sensitivity and around 72% specificity. Most expanded thyroid clonotypes (frequency above 0.001) were also found in blood, which suggests that blood repertoires may mirror thyroid immune responses. Sample size was not statistically predetermined, and investigators were not blinded to group allocation.

The CDR3 runs 15 amino acids, cysteine and phenylalanine included. Of the read, only the CDR3 DNA is kept; its 45 bases are in frame from base 1. Looking up the germline V gene yields CDR1 SGHRS and CDR2 YFSETQ. The V end loses 3 bases and the J end loses 0 bases, and a stretch of 13 bases separates them. The TCR beta CDR3 regions were amplified from the RNA transcripts. The TCR CDR3 was subjected to a first round of RT-PCR using the HTBI primer set and the Qiagen OneStep RT-PCR kit. Libraries were constructed in a second round of multiplex PCR, after which size selection and purification were performed. Paired-end sequencing of the libraries was performed with 100 bp reads on an Illumina HiSeq2000. The authors processed their data as follows. Raw data were processed with SOAPnuke, discarding reads with adapters, uncalled bases, mean Phred below 15, or no exact constant-primer or identifier match. High-quality paired reads were merged using COPE v1.2.5, and each unique nucleotide sequence was defined as a clonotype. Clonotypes were aligned to IMGT TRBV, TRBD and TRBJ reference segments using MiTCR v1.1. Only V-J combinations with frequency above 0.0001, covering about 99% of repertoires, were analysed. The TCS score was defined as the ratio of F50 (clonal expansion) to E x V (chaos), calculated using BLOSUM62-based TCRdist between CDR3 peptides within each V-J. Welch's t-statistics and random forest reduced just over 500 V-J features to 13, which were used in a naive Bayes classifier (R e1071). The similarity between thyroid and blood repertoires was quantified using the Morisita-Horn index. In-frame beta chains were kept once TCRdb had trimmed the public reads at Q25 with fastp and called clones with MiXCR. Each record represents a unique CDR3 protein, reported with the most common genes and DNA among its rows. TCRdb, rather than the study authors, made the V and J calls. A total of hundreds of thousands of distinct CDR3 sequences appear in this sample, approximately 42% of them only once. The ten largest clones take up less than 9% of the sample.

Turning to this clonotype: Its cognate antigen has yet to be identified. The record has no base qualities; no much larger clone is one base away.

The study excluded patients with uncontrolled infections, other autoimmune diseases, pregnancy or lactation. Diagnoses were based on clinical symptoms, serum thyroxine and TRAb, thyroid ultrasound and orbital computed tomography. Trizol reagent was used to extract total RNA, and RNA quality was then checked on an Agilent 2100 Bioanalyzer. The clonotype comes from an adult man with Graves' disease, either hyperthyroidism or ophthalmopathy (not recorded which). Here the chain combines TRBV5-1 and TRBJ2-7, with the D call perhaps TRBD1 or TRBD2, as 5 bases match in each case. Sequenced sample: peripheral blood or thyroid tissue (not recorded which). The DNA sequence is given as TGCGCCAGCAGCTGGGGGAACCGAAGCTCCTACGAGCAGTACTTC. This gives the protein CASSWGNRSSYEQYF.